The 8 T cell receptor beta chains below were found in one sample sequenced in a study of blood T cell repertoires in COVID-19. The table came from immunoSEQ multiplex PCR; TCRdb's copy has only in-frame clones and leaves some out. The data contain over 200,000 clones, approximately 90% of them singletons. The sample comprised PBMCs or T cells enriched from blood (not recorded which). The receptors here all came from a man aged 40-49 years who had recovered from COVID-19.

The V and J genes are TRBV6-1 and TRBJ1-2, with 10 bases aligning to TRBD1. V dropped 4 bases and J dropped 4; count of bases not matched to a gene: 12. The CDR3 spans 17 residues. CDR1 and CDR2 (germline): MNHNS, SASEGT. The CDR3 here is CASSAEPPGQGIYGYTF. The CDR3 nucleotides are TGTGCCAGCAGTGCCGAACCCCCGGGACAGGGGATCTATGGCTACACCTTC.

The V and J genes are TRBV24-1 and TRBJ2-2, with a possible D match to TRBD2 (6 bases). V lost 10 bases, J lost 4 bases, and 15 bases lay in between. CDR3 length: 14 amino acids. From germline, CDR1 is KGHDR and CDR2 SFDVKD. This chain's CDR3 is CATHPGGSTGELFF. CDR3 coding DNA: TGTGCCACTCACCCTGGGGGGAGCACCGGGGAGCTGTTTTTT.

J is TRBJ2-1 and V is TRBV27; TRBD1 agrees at 11 bases. The ends lost 7 bases at V and 8 bases at J; junction bases unmatched: 7. Germline assignment: CDR1 MNHEY and CDR2 SMNVEV (reference sequence). CDR3 size: 14 residues. In DNA, the CDR3 is TGTGCCAGCACCTTGGACAGGGGGCACCATGAGCAGTTCTTC. Its protein product is CASTLDRGHHEQFF.

This clone was seen a single time. V is TRBV18 and J is TRBJ1-5; D remains unclear. Germline V CDR1 and CDR2: KGHSH, LQKENI. Trimming removed 3 bases from V and 2 bases from J, with 11 bases in between. The CDR3 totals 15 residues. The CDR3 coding sequence is TGTGCCAGCTCACCGTCATTGGGAGGCAATCAGCCCCAGCATTTT. Protein product: CASSPSLGGNQPQHF.

V is TRBV3-1 (or the pseudogene TRBV3-2) and J is TRBJ2-3, with unresolved D. Trimming removed 1 base from V and 2 bases from J, with 10 bases in between. Germline CDR1 and CDR2: LGHDT and YNNKEL (reference sequence). This CDR3 contains 15 residues. CDR3 in amino acids: CASSQGFSTTDTQYF. In nucleotides, the CDR3 is TGTGCCAGCAGCCAAGGTTTCTCTACCACAGATACGCAGTATTTT.

A single count supports this clone. V is TRBV9 and J is TRBJ2-2; 7 bases map to TRBD1. Germline values: CDR1 SGDLS, CDR2 YYNGEE. This CDR3 region has 17 residues. With V trimmed by 4 bases and J by 1 base, 10 bases remained unmatched. The CDR3 nucleotides read TGTGCCAGCAGCCCGCCAACCGGGACAGAGAACACCGGGGAGCTGTTTTTT. This gives the protein CASSPPTGTENTGELFF.

This clone is a singleton in its sample. V usage is TRBV7-8 and J usage is TRBJ1-3; D call uncertain. This CDR3 has 16 amino acids. V was pared by 5 bases and J by 1 base, with 15 bases between. Germline values: CDR1 SGHVS, CDR2 FQNEAQ. The CDR3 reads CASSRGSIGSGNTIYF. For the CDR3, the DNA is TGTGCCAGCAGCCGCGGATCCATCGGGTCTGGAAACACCATATATTTT.

The chain links TRBV9 to TRBJ1-5; D is possibly TRBD1 (6 bases). Germline CDR1 is SGDLS and CDR2 is YYNGEE. Trimming left V 0 bases short and J 4 bases short, with 32 bases between. The CDR3 runs to 22 residues. The CDR3 sequence is CASSVVLIGQPITYKKNQPQHF. In nucleotides, the CDR3 is TGTGCCAGCAGCGTAGTCCTAATCGGACAGCCGATAACATACAAAAAAAATCAGCCCCAGCATTTT.